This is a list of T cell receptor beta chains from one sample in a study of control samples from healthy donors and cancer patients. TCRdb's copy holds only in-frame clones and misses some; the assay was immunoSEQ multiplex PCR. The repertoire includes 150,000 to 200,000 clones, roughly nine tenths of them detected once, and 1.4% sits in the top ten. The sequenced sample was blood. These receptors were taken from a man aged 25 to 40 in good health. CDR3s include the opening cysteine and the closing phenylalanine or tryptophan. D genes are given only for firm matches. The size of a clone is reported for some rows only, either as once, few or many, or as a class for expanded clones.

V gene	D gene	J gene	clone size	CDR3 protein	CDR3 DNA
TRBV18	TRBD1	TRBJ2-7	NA	CASSRAAGGAYEQYF	TGTGCCAGCTCACGAGCGGCAGGGGGTGCCTACGAGCAGTACTTC
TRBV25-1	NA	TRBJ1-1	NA	CASRQGNTEAFF	TGTGCCAGCAGACAGGGCAACACTGAAGCTTTCTTT
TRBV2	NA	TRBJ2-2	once	CASSRWNTGELFF	TGTGCCAGCAGTCGGTGGAACACCGGGGAGCTGTTTTTT
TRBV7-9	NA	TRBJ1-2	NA	CASGIGSWHGYTF	TGTGCCAGCGGAATCGGCAGTTGGCATGGCTACACCTTC
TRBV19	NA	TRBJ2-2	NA	CASSIRGGFGGELFF	TGTGCCAGTAGTATTAGGGGGGGTTTTGGCGGGGAGCTGTTTTTT
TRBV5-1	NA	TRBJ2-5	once	CASSSTEETQYF	TGCGCCAGCAGCTCGACAGAAGAGACCCAGTACTTC
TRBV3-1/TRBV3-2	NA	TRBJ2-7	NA	CASSQVPYEQYF	TGTGCCAGCAGCCAAGTCCCTTACGAGCAGTACTTC
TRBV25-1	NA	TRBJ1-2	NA	CASSEYGVNYGYTF	TGTGCCAGCAGTGAATACGGCGTAAACTATGGCTACACCTTC
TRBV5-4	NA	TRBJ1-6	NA	CASSLEQLNSPLHF	TGTGCCAGCAGCTTGGAACAGCTCAATTCACCCCTCCACTTT
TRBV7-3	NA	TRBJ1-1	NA	CASSSTGGGTEAFF	TGTGCCAGCAGCAGTACAGGCGGGGGTACTGAAGCTTTCTTT
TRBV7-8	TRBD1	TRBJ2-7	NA	CASSLGPPRTGTGGTYEQYF	TGTGCCAGCAGCTTAGGACCCCCACGGACCGGGACAGGGGGGACCTACGAGCAGTACTTC
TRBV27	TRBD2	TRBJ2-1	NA	CASSLWVAGVAQQFF	TGTGCCAGCAGTTTATGGGTAGCGGGGGTGGCTCAGCAGTTCTTC
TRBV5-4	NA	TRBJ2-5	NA	CASSLRSQETQYF	TGTGCCAGCAGCTTACGTTCCCAAGAGACCCAGTACTTC
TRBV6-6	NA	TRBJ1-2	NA	CASSSSLTGRSGHTF	TGTGCCAGCAGTTCCTCACTAACAGGGAGGTCTGGCCACACCTTC
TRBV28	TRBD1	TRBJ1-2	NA	CASSLTSTGEYGYTF	TGTGCCAGCAGTTTGACTTCGACAGGGGAGTATGGCTACACCTTC
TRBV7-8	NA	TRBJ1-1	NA	CASSSGGWNTEAFF	TGTGCCAGCAGCTCGGGGGGATGGAACACTGAAGCTTTCTTT
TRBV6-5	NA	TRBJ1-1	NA	CASRVDRNTEAFF	TGTGCCAGCAGGGTCGACAGAAACACTGAAGCTTTCTTT
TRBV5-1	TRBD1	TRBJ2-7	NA	CASSLGDRANEQYF	TGCGCCAGCAGCTTGGGGGACAGGGCGAACGAGCAGTACTTC
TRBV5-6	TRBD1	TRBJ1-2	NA	CASRPRQGNYGYTF	TGTGCCAGCAGGCCCCGACAGGGAAACTATGGCTACACCTTC
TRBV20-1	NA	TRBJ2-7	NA	CSADEQYF	TGCAGTGCTGACGAGCAGTACTTC
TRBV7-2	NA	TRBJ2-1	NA	CASTAAVEQFF	TGTGCCAGCACCGCGGCCGTTGAGCAGTTCTTC
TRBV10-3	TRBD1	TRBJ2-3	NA	CAISGGGTGLTDTQYF	TGTGCCATCAGTGGCGGTGGGACAGGGCTGACAGATACGCAGTATTTT
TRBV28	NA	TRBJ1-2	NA	CASSSSGQINYGYTF	NA
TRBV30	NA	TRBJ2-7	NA	CAWSQPPGEQYF	TGTGCCTGGAGTCAACCGCCCGGCGAGCAGTACTTC